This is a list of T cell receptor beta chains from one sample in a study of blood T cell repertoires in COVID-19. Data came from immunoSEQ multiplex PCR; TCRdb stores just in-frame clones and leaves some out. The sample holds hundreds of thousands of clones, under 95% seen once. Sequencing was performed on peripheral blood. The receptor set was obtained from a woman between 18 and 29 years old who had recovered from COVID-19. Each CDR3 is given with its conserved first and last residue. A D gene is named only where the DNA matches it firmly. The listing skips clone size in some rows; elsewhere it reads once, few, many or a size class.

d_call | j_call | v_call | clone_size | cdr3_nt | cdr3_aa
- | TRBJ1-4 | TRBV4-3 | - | TGCGCCAGCAGCCACTCCTCCCCCAGGGATCTAGGAAAACTGTTTTTT | CASSHSSPRDLGKLFF
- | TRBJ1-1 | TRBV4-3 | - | TGCGCCAGCAGCCAAGTGTCCGTCAACACTGAAGCTTTCTTT | CASSQVSVNTEAFF
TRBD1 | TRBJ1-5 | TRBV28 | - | TGTGCCAGCAGACCGGACAGGGGTGCAAATCAGCCCCAGCATTTT | CASRPDRGANQPQHF
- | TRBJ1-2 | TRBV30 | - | TGTGCCTGGAGACAGAAAGACTATGGCTACACCTTC | CAWRQKDYGYTF
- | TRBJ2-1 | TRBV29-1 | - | TGCAGCGTTACCCGGGACTTAGATAACAATGAGCAGTTCTTC | CSVTRDLDNNEQFF
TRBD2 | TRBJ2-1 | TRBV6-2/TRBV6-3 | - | TGTGCCAGCAGTTGGGCGGCGGGAGCTGAGCAGTTCTTC | CASSWAAGAEQFF
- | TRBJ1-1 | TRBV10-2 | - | TGCGCCAGCAGTGAGGCCCGGGGGGGGAAAGCTTTCTTT | CASSEARGGKAFF
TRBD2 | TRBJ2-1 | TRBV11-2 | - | TGTGCCAGCAGCTTTATTATGACCGGGACTAGCGGCCCCATTCGTGAGTTCTTC | CASSFIMTGTSGPIREFF
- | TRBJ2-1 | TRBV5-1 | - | TGCGCCAGCAGCTTGACGGGAGCGAATGATGAGCAGTTCTTC | CASSLTGANDEQFF
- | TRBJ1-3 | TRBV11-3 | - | TGTGCCAGCAGAGAAACAGGGATGGGAAACACCATATATTTT | CASRETGMGNTIYF
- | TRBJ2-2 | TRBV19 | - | TGTGCCAGCAGACGGGACAAGAACACCGGGGAGCTGTTTTTT | CASRRDKNTGELFF
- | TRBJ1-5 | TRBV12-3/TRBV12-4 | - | TGTGCCAGCAGGCAATACGGGCAGCCCCAGCATTTT | CASRQYGQPQHF
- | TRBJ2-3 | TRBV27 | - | TGTGCCAGCAGGGTCCTGACAGTATTCACAGATACGCAGTATTTT | CASRVLTVFTDTQYF
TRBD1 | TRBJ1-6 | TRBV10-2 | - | TGCGCCAGTCAACAGGGGGCGACCTATAATTCACCCCTCCACTTT | CASQQGATYNSPLHF
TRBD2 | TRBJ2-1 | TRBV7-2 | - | TGTGCCAGCAGCTTAGATCGGCTGGCGGGAGTGCCCAACAATGAGCAGTTCTTC | CASSLDRLAGVPNNEQFF
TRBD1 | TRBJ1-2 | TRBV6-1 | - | TGTGCCAGCAGTGAGGGCGGGACAGGCCTCTATGGCTACACCTTC | CASSEGGTGLYGYTF
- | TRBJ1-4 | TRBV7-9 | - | TGTGCCAGCAGCCCCGACGGGTTCGGTTCTAATGAAAAACTGTTTTTT | CASSPDGFGSNEKLFF
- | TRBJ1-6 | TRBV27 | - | TGTGCCAGCACCCGGACAGCGAATTCACCCCTCCACTTT | CASTRTANSPLHF
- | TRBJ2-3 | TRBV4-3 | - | TGCGCCAGCAGCCCGGGTCTAAGGGGAGATACGCAGTATTTT | CASSPGLRGDTQYF
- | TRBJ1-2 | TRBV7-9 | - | TGTGCCAGCAGCTTGGTTACAGGGACGTCGACCCTATATGGCTACACCTTC | CASSLVTGTSTLYGYTF
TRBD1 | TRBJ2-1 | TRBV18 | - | TGTGCCAGCTCACCAGGGACAGGGGCCCACAATGAGCAGTTCTTC | CASSPGTGAHNEQFF
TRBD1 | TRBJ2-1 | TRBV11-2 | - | TGTGCCAGCAGTACACAGGGGTTGTACAATGAGCAGTTCTTC | CASSTQGLYNEQFF
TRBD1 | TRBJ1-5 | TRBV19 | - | TGTGCCAGTAACAGGGGGGACGGGCAGCCCCAGCATTTT | CASNRGDGQPQHF
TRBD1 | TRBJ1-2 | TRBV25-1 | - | TGTGCCAGCAGAACAGGGGACTATGGCTACACCTTC | CASRTGDYGYTF
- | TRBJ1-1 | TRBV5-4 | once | TGTGCCAGCAGCCCCTTTGGCAGGGGCGCAAACACTGAAGCTTTCTTT | CASSPFGRGANTEAFF
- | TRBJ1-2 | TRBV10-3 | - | TGTGCCATCAGTGAGACCCACACAGGAAGCAGTGGCTACACCTTC | CAISETHTGSSGYTF
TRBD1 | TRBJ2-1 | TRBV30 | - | TGTGCCTTCGGGACAGGGGTCAATGAGCAGTTCTTC | CAFGTGVNEQFF
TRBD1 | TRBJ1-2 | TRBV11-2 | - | TGTGCCAGCAGGTCCGGGACAGGTGGGGGCTATGGCTACACCTTC | CASRSGTGGGYGYTF